One T cell receptor (beta chain) is described in this entry. The antigen remains unidentified. Assay: immunoSEQ multiplex PCR; the TCRdb copy retains only in-frame clones and omits some. Among 70,000 or so clones listed, over 70% were seen once. This sample is part of a study of PD-1 blockade in classical Hodgkin lymphoma. Study-wide findings and caveats: A significant rise in TCR diversity was seen by C4D1 for CD4+ cells but not for CD8+ cells.

V was clipped by 5 bases and J by 8 bases; unmatched bases: 8. The CDR3 is made up of 14 amino acids. CDR1 and CDR2 (germline): MNHEY, SMNVEV (reference sequence). There was relapse after autologous stem cell transplantation in every patient, and there was variation in brentuximab vedotin exposure. This clonotype was obtained from a human donor with classical Hodgkin lymphoma. The starting material was peripheral blood mononuclear cells (PBMCs), obtained before the second cycle of nivolumab. The V call is TRBV27, the J call TRBJ2-1, with TRBD2 matching over 8 bases. The CDR3 DNA is TGTGCCAGCAGTCAGCGGGGGCGGAGGGATGAGCAGTTCTTC. Amino acid sequence: CASSQRGRRDEQFF.